The 14 T cell receptor beta chains below come from one sample, sequenced in a study of cytomegalovirus exposure and HLA in healthy donors (dated by TCRdb to the late 2010s). Library method: the immunoSEQ multiplex PCR assay. For the multiplex PCR, a mixture combining 60 forward primers for TCR Vbeta segments and 13 reverse primers for TCR Jbeta segments was used. Drawn from immuneACCESS, this table holds only the in-frame rearrangements with V and J called that TCRdb kept. Clones are partly lost; checked studies trace under half to an unresolved V gene and leave the rest unexplained. This sample gives 100,000 to 120,000 clones in total; 60% to 80% of them show up just once. The ten most abundant clones make up 3.2% of the sample. The sequencing sample was made of PBMCs. Source of these receptors: a man aged 25 to 40 in good health and CMV-seronegative.

This chain uses TRBV9 with TRBJ2-2, with a possible D match to TRBD2 (6 bases). The germline V gene has CDR1 SGDLS and CDR2 YYNGEE. V lost 3 bases, J lost 0 bases, and 6 bases lay in between. The CDR3 sequence is 14 residues long. The DNA of the CDR3 is TGTGCCAGCAGCGCGGGAGCGAACACCGGGGAGCTGTTTTTT. This gives the protein CASSAGANTGELFF.

The V call is TRBV27, the J call TRBJ2-3; 9 bases align to TRBD2. Germline loops: CDR1 MNHEY, CDR2 SMNVEV (reference sequence). This CDR3 has 14 amino acids. The V and J ends lost 6 bases and 6 bases, in that order; junction bases with no gene match: 7. The DNA for the CDR3 is TGTGCCAGCAGGATTAGCGGGAGTTTGGATACGCAGTATTTT. Translated: CASRISGSLDTQYF.

V and J are TRBV6-1 and TRBJ2-3; 10 bases are a match to TRBD2. The V segment lost 7 bases and the J segment 5 bases; nucleotides outside the gene matches: 9. This CDR3 has 15 amino acids. From germline, CDR1 is MNHNS and CDR2 SASEGT. CDR3 DNA sequence: TGTGCCAGCATGAGGACTAGCGGAAGTGGAGATACGCAGTATTTT. Translated: CASMRTSGSGDTQYF.

V and J are TRBV10-1 and TRBJ1-3; D perhaps matches TRBD1 (5 bases). The germline V and J ends were trimmed by 0 bases and 2 bases, with 8 bases remaining between them. Germline V gene data show CDR1 as WNHNN and CDR2 as SYGVQD (reference sequence). This CDR3 contains 15 residues. CDR3 nucleotides: TGCGCCAGCAGTGAGTCCGAAGGGGCTGGAAACACCATATATTTT. As protein: CASSESEGAGNTIYF.

This chain uses TRBV11-2 with TRBJ2-1, with 8 positions matching TRBD2. The CDR3 has 18 amino acids. Germline V CDR1 and CDR2: SGHAT, FQNNGV. The V segment lost 2 bases and the J segment 8 bases; nucleotides outside the gene matches: 17. CDR3 coding DNA: TGTGCCAGCAGCTTATGGTCTTTAGGTGGCGGGAGGATCGATGAGCAGTTCTTC. Its protein product is CASSLWSLGGGRIDEQFF.

This chain connects TRBV7-9 to TRBJ2-1, with 9 bases matching TRBD1. V shed 0 bases, J shed 2 bases, and the junction held 5 bases outside the gene matches. Germline lookup yields CDR1 SEHNR and CDR2 FQNEAQ (reference sequence). The CDR3 runs 17 residues. For the CDR3, the DNA is TGTGCCAGCAGCTTAGCGTATGGACAGGGGACCTACAATGAGCAGTTCTTC. Translated, it gives CASSLAYGQGTYNEQFF.

This chain connects TRBV10-3 to TRBJ1-1; D may be TRBD1 (5 bases). V lost 0 bases and J 2 bases, leaving 19 bases between the germline ends. The CDR3 covers 18 residues. In germline, CDR1 is ENHRY, CDR2 SYGVKD. CDR3 region: CAISESVGIMGLNTEAFF. The CDR3 DNA is TGTGCCATCAGTGAGTCGGTGGGGATAATGGGGCTAAACACTGAAGCTTTCTTT.

The chain carries TRBV28 and TRBJ2-5; 7 nucleotides align to TRBD2. The J call could be wrong; TRBJ2-7 is a better fit for the DNA end. The CDR3 has 14 residues. Looked up from germline, CDR1 is MDHEN and CDR2 is SYDVKM. CDR3 region: CASKRWSSGYEQYF. The CDR3 nucleotides read TGTGCCAGCAAAAGGTGGTCTAGCGGCTACGAGCAGTACTTC.

This clone was detected once. V and J are TRBV28 and TRBJ2-1, with 15 bases fitting TRBD2. The length of the CDR3 is 15 residues. Trimming took 8 bases from V and 8 from J; bases not matched to a gene: 7. In germline, CDR1 is MDHEN, CDR2 SYDVKM. Here the CDR3 reads CASQRTSGRGHEQFF. The DNA for the CDR3 is TGTGCCAGCCAACGGACTAGCGGGAGGGGGCATGAGCAGTTCTTC.

The chain is built from TRBV18 and TRBJ2-4; TRBD1 aligns across 10 bases. Looked up from germline, CDR1 is KGHSH and CDR2 is LQKENI. The ends lost 3 bases at V and 0 bases at J; junction bases unmatched: 2. The CDR3 is made up of 16 amino acids. CDR3 sequence: CASSPDRGGAKNIQYF. The CDR3 region has the DNA TGTGCCAGCTCACCGGACAGGGGGGGAGCCAAAAACATTCAGTACTTC.

This chain uses TRBV5-6 with TRBJ2-2, with 13 bases lining up with TRBD2. Germline CDR1 and CDR2: SGHDT and YYEEEE. The CDR3 consists of 17 residues. Unmatched junction bases numbered 7, after V lost 3 bases and J lost 5 bases. The CDR3: CASSWTSGSFGTGELFF. The CDR3 nucleotides are TGTGCCAGCAGCTGGACTAGCGGGAGCTTCGGGACCGGGGAGCTGTTTTTT. Variable domain in full (rest from reference TRBV5-6 and TRBJ2-2): DAGVTQSPTHLIKTRGQQVTLRCSPKSGHDTVSWYQQALGQGPQFIFQYYEEEERQRGNFPDRFSGHQFPNYSSELNVNALLLGDSALYLCASSWTSGSFGTGELFFGEGSRLTVL.

The chain links TRBV30 to TRBJ2-5; 8 bases align to TRBD1. The DNA end favors TRBJ2-7, so the J call may be wrong. The CDR3 has 13 residues. Germline values: CDR1 GTSNPN, CDR2 SVGIG (reference sequence). The CDR3 spells CAWSGDRPYEQYF. In nucleotides, the CDR3 is TGTGCCTGGAGTGGGGACAGGCCCTACGAGCAGTACTTC.

Comment on this clone: One junction end does not reproduce the germline sequence, and a read error may be involved. The chain has TRBV6-1 and TRBJ1-1; D remains unclear. CDR3 length: 11 residues. The germline gives CDR1 MNHNS, CDR2 SASEGT. In DNA form, the CDR3 reads TGTGCCAGCAGTGGGAACAGTGAAGCTTTCTTT. It translates to CASSGNSEAFF.

The chain combines TRBV6-5 with TRBJ1-2; D uncertain. CDR3 length: 13 amino acids. Trimming cost V 0 bases and J 3 bases, with 5 bases left between them. Germline V gene lookup returns CDR1 MNHEY and CDR2 SVGAGI. The CDR3 coding sequence is TGTGCCAGCAGTTACTCAGGAGACTATGGCTACACCTTC. It encodes CASSYSGDYGYTF.